The present TCR beta chain was sequenced within a study of PD-1 blockade in classical Hodgkin lymphoma. General study findings and limits: Compared with healthy donors, newly diagnosed patients reportedly showed lower baseline TCR diversity. Possible causes of repertoire differences, disease activity or prior therapy, remain undefined.

Sequencing was performed with immunoSEQ multiplex PCR; in TCRdb, only in-frame clones are kept and a portion is missing. The sample yields about 41,000 clones, approximately 67% seen once. Trimming removed 5 bases from V and 4 bases from J, with 11 bases in between. Germline-derived CDR1 and CDR2 are SNHLY and FYNNEI. The length of the CDR3 is 14 residues. Time point denoted: cycle 4 day 1 (C4D1), after less than 7 weeks of nivolumab. Brentuximab vedotin exposure varied, and every patient relapsed after autologous stem cell transplantation. Best responses were complete response, partial response or progressive disease. As for this clone: Its specificity is not known.

The sequence was obtained from a human donor with classical Hodgkin lymphoma. Sequencing was performed on peripheral blood mononuclear cells (PBMCs), taken before the fourth cycle of nivolumab. The rearrangement links TRBV2 to TRBJ2-2; no definite D call. CDR3 nucleotide sequence: TGTGCCAGCAGTATCCAGGCCCTCACCGGGGAGCTGTTTTTT. Encoded protein: CASSIQALTGELFF.